The source of this TCR beta chain is a study of cytomegalovirus exposure and HLA in healthy donors (dated by TCRdb to 2017 to 2019). Turning to the overall study: According to an earlier analysis of several hundred of the donors, roughly 180 million T cells yielded 100 million or so unique TCR beta sequences and approximately 300 Gb of sequence data. Class I and class II HLA loci were covered by the typing at four-digit resolution. The study aimed to test whether cataloging public T cell receptors could reveal signatures of past pathogen exposure. Alongside the repertoire data, information on donor age, sex, ethnicity and CMV serostatus was compiled. A separate validation cohort of about 110 different subjects was used in addition to the approximately 640-subject first cohort. Every discovery cohort repertoire had been produced on one sequencing platform. The later analysis used no new phenotypic data to find candidate immune exposures, relying instead on TCR beta sequences and their occurrence across donors. The study combined high-throughput TCR immunosequencing, statistical association of individual TCRs with disease status, and machine learning to predict cytomegalovirus infection status. An earlier analysis of 587 of the donors used high-throughput TCR beta sequencing to judge whether each TCR beta V gene segment behaved as functional or pseudogenic. On average, about 240,000 unique TCR beta nucleotide sequences were sequenced per donor among a few hundred genotyped donors of the cohort, with 15% to 20% of those sequences being non-productive. The study profiled the T cell repertoires of 666 subjects by immunosequencing and related them to cytomegalovirus serostatus. Typing coverage varied by locus: about 620-630 donors for A, B, C, DRB1 and DQB1; roughly 510 for DQA1; around 610 for DPA1; approximately 450 for DPB1. In a later analysis, previously published TCR beta repertoires from several hundred donors were re-analyzed and high-resolution HLA genotyping was added so that TCR occurrence patterns could be studied. Genome-wide SNP genotypes for about 65% of the 666 donors were used in a later genetic analysis, which treated that subset as a discovery cohort. Roughly 290 gigabases of sequencing data and 70 million to 95 million unique TCR sequences made up an early release that covered approximately 620 HLA-typed donors. Because of strong linkage in the cohort, roughly five DR-DQ haplotypes were treated as single units for association and clustering. The genetic ancestry cluster associated with self-reported Caucasian donors included 80% to 90% of the roughly 380 genotyped donors. What the work shows at the level of the full study, not this receptor alone: An association between a missense DCLRE1C variant and V-gene and J-gene trimming of TCR beta chains was found in a later genetic analysis and replicated in an independent cohort. A further reported finding was that TCR beta sequences accurately predicted the HLA-A and HLA-B alleles for most subjects in the first cohort. According to a later analysis, parvovirus B19, influenza, CMV and Epstein-Barr virus appeared linked to several top co-occurrence clusters. A total of 164 TCR beta chains were listed by the study as associated with cytomegalovirus. In an earlier analysis of 587 of the donors, most TCR beta V segments appeared in productive rearrangements about 87% or about 30% of the time, broadly matching IMGT annotations. Across donors, most TCR sequences were observed very rarely, whereas some public TCRs were present in many individuals. In a later analysis, the rate of TCR association differed among HLA loci, with DRB1 alleles having the most associated TCRs and HLA-C alleles having the fewest. Correlated functional status among segregating V segments might reflect linkage disequilibrium, but an unknown experimental factor could not be ruled out. Because some donors lacked HLA typing at each locus, the association tests relied only on the typed subset. The earlier analysis of fewer than 750 of the donors excluded roughly 16 rarely observed V segments, including chromosome 9 orphons, because counts were too low. Only TCR beta chains were sequenced in this cohort, and the absence of alpha or paired-chain data limited detectable features. CMV serostatus was the only immune exposure information available for the cohort. It was suggested by the authors that the approach could potentially be generalized to other disease states and immunological phenotypes. A cluster of highly shared sequence variants was judged likely to represent a technical artifact of the sequencing pipeline. A later analysis associated about 17,000 TCR beta sequences with specific HLA alleles at a false discovery rate of 0.05. Most CMV-associated TCR beta chains appeared to be HLA-restricted in a later analysis, and the HLA associations seemed to be driven largely by CMV exposure. According to a later genetic analysis, donors in an Asian-associated ancestry cluster had fewer N-insertions in productive TCRs than the approximately 650-donor mean. Strong co-occurrence of HLA alleles, especially DR and DQ, made assigning TCR associations to individual alleles difficult. A few of the identified cytomegalovirus-associated TCR beta chains were confirmed in vitro to be specific for cytomegalovirus antigens. The presence/absence analyses assumed that sequencing depth was roughly uniform across donors, and that assumption may not be true. In a later analysis, HLA-associated TCR beta chains showed more clonal expansion and lower generation probabilities than non-associated chains that were equally common. The classifier was reported to diagnose cytomegalovirus status with high specificity and sensitivity in both the original and validation cohorts.

Library preparation employed the immunoSEQ multiplex PCR assay. For the multiplex PCR, a mixture combining 60 forward primers for TCR Vbeta segments and 13 reverse primers for TCR Jbeta segments was used. The CDR3 region of rearranged TCR beta genes was amplified from genomic DNA by a multiplex PCR assay. The amplified TCR beta libraries were sequenced on the Illumina HiSeq System as 87-base-pair reads. The original pipeline was this. In a later analysis, roughly 80 million unique TCR beta chains were counted across the 500 to 700 repertoires, and around 10 million of these chains were shared by at least two donors. A nearest-neighbor algorithm error-corrected the raw reads and collapsed the reads into unique sequences, merging closely related sequences to remove PCR and sequencing errors. V, D and J gene segments were assigned by aligning CDR3 sequences to IMGT reference sequences. Each retained sequence needed at least a six-nucleotide match to both a V gene segment and a J gene segment. A rearrangement counted as productive if the CDR3 had no stop codons and remained in frame with V and J, and every other rearrangement counted as non-productive. CDR3 was defined according to IMGT convention as the region running from the second conserved V-encoded cysteine to the conserved J-encoded phenylalanine. Sequences without an unambiguous match to a single V gene segment were excluded from the earlier analysis of 500 to 700 of the donors. In an earlier analysis of a few hundred of the donors, V segments were called functional above 56.7% productive rearrangements and were called segregating when the between-donor standard deviation exceeded 5%. A statistical classification framework was developed to diagnose cytomegalovirus status using the catalog of TCR beta chain sequences. In a later analysis, TCR nucleotide sequences were compared against IMGT/GENE-DB human TR gene sequences so that V and J genes could be assigned. Using the TCRdist pipeline, a later analysis assigned CDR3 sequences along with most-parsimonious VDJ recombination scenarios. A later analysis defined each TCR beta chain by its CDR3 amino acid sequence plus V-gene family, and excluded reads lacking a unique V-gene family. As a way to deal with suspected cross-contamination and a sequencing artifact, a later analysis dropped approximately 590 nucleotide sequences that were highly shared and had low generation probability. For each public chain, a later analysis derived a clonal expansion index from normalized ranks of inferred template counts within each repertoire. Generation probabilities in a later analysis came from a VDJ recombination model fitted to out-of-frame rearrangements, and those results were checked against IGoR. In a later analysis, hypergeometric tests were used to score TCR-TCR, TCR-HLA and TCR-CMV co-occurrence, with a repertoire-size bias correction applied to TCR pairs. In a later analysis, false discovery rates were estimated by permuting HLA or CMV assignments 20 times. In a later analysis, co-occurring TCRs were grouped with DBSCAN, and TCRdist sequence similarity was added when clustering was performed within HLA-allele-positive subsets. Repertoires with fewer than 30,000 or more than 120,000 public chains were left out of co-occurrence clustering, as were five repertoires with anomalous nucleotide sharing. Here the immuneACCESS table is served through TCRdb, limited to in-frame sequences with V and J called. Missing clones are a known gap in these copies; in checked studies unresolved V genes cover under half, and the rest lacks a known reason. That table furnishes V, J and clone size, whereas the DNA furnished D and trimming. The sample table contains roughly 200,000 clones; only one count was recorded for about 78% of them. The ten largest clones capture under 3% of the sample.

In the case of this clone: Its antigen is not yet known. It has no much larger one-base neighbor in the sample; base qualities were not kept.

The cohort comprised hundreds of healthy bone marrow donors. At the time of sampling, every cohort member was nominally healthy, though immune exposures that went unrecorded were likely present. The donor tested CMV seronegative, placing the donor among the roughly 350 seronegative members of the cohort. A peripheral blood sample was provided by each donor, and peripheral blood mononuclear cells were used for TCR beta sequencing. Genomic DNA extraction from the blood cell samples was performed with the Qiagen DNeasy Blood Extraction Kit. The specimen sequenced was PBMCs. The sequence was obtained from a woman aged 25 to 39 in good health and CMV-seronegative.

The CDR3 has the sequence CAWSTGQGPQYF. The DNA sequence follows: TGTGCCTGGAGTACGGGACAGGGACCCCAGTACTTC. The chain is made from TRBV30 and TRBJ2-5; 9 middle bases align to TRBD1. The germline V and J ends show losses of 2 bases and 9 bases respectively, and no gene match explains 4 bases of the junction. For CDR1 and CDR2, the germline V gene (reference sequence) lists GTSNPN and SVGIG. The CDR3 has 12 amino acids, counting the end cysteine and phenylalanine. CDR3 DNA is the only sequence kept; it has 36 bases, read in frame from the first base.